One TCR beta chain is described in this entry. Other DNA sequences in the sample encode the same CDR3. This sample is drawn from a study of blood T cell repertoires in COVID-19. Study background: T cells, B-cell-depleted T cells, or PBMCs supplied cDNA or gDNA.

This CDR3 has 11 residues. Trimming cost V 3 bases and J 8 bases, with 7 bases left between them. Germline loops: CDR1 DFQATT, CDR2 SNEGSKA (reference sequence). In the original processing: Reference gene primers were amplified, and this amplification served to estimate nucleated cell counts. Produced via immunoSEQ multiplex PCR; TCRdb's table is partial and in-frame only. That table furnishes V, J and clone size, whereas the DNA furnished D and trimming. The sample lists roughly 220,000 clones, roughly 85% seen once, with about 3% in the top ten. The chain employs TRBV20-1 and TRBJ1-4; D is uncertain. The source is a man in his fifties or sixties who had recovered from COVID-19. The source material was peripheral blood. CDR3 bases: TGCAGTGCTAGGGGCGGGGAAAAACTGTTTTTT. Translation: CSARGGEKLFF.